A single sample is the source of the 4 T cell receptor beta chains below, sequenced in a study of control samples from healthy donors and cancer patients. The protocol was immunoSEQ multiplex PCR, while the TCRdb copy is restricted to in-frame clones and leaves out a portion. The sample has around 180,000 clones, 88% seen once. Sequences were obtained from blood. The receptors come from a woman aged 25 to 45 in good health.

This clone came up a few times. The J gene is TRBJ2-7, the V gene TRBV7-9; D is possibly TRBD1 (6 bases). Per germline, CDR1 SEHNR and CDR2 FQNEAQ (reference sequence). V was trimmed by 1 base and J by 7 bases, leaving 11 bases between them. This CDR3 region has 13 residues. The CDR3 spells CASSLGDITEQYF. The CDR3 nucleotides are TGTGCCAGCAGCTTAGGGGACATCACAGAGCAGTACTTC.

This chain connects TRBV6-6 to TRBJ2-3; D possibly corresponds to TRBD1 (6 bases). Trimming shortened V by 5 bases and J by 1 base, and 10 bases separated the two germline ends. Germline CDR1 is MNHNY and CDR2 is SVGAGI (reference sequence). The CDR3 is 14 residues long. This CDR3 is CASSVSGGTDTQYF. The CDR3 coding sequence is TGTGCCAGCAGTGTGTCAGGGGGCACAGATACGCAGTATTTT.

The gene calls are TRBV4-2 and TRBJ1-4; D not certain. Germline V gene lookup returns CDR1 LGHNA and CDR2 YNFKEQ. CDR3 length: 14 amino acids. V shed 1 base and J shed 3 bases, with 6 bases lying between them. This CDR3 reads CASSQVSPNEKLFF. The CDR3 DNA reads TGTGCCAGCAGCCAAGTCAGCCCTAATGAAAAACTGTTTTTT.

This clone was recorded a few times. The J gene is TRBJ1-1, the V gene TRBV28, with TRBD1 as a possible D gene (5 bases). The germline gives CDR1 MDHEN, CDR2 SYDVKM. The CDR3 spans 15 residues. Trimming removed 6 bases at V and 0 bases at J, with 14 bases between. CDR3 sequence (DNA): TGTGCCAGCAGGTCGCGGGGCATCATGAACACTGAAGCTTTCTTT. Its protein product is CASRSRGIMNTEAFF.